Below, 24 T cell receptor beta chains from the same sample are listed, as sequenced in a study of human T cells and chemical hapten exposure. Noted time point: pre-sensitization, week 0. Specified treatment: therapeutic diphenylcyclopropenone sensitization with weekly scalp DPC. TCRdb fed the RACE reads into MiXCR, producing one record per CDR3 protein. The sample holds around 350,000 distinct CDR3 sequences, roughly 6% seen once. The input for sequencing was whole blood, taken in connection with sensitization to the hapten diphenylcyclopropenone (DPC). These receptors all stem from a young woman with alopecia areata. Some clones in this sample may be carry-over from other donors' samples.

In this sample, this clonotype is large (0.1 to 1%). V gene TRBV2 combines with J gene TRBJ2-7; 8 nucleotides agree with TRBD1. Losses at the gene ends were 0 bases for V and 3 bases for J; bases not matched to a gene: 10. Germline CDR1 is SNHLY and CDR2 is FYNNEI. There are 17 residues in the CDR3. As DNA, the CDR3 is TGTGCCAGCAGTGAAGCGCCAGGGGGACAGGCTATCTACGAGCAGTACTTC. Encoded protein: CASSEAPGGQAIYEQYF. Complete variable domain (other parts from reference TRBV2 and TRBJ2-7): EPEVTQTPSHQVTQMGQEVILRCVPISNHLYFYWYRQILGQKVEFLVSFYNNEISEKSEIFDDQFSVERPDGSNFTLKIRSTKLEDSAMYFCASSEAPGGQAIYEQYFGPGTRLTVT.

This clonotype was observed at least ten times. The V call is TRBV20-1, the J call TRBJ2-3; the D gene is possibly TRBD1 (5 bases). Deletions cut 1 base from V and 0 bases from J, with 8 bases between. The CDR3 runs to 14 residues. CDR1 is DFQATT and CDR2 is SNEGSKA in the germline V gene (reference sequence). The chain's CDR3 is CSARGRVSTDTQYF. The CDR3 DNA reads TGCAGTGCTAGAGGCAGGGTCAGCACAGATACGCAGTATTTT.

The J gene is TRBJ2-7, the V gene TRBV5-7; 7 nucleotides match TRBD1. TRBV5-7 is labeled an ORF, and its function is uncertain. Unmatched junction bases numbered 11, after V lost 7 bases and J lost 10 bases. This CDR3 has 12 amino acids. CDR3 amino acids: CASRRDRLDQYF. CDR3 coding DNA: TGTGCCAGCCGCAGGGACAGACTCGATCAGTACTTC.

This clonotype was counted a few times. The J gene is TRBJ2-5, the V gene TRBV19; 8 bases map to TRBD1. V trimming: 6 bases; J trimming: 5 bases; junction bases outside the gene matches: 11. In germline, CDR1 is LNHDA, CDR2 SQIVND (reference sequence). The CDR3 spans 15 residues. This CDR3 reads CASSFPGQEWETQYF. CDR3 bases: TGTGCCAGTAGCTTCCCGGGACAGGAATGGGAGACCCAGTACTTC.

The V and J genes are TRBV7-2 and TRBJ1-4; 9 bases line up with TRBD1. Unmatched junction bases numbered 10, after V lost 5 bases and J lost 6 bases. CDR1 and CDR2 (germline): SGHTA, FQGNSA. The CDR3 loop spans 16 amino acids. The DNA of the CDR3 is TGTGCCAGCAGCCCCGGTGCGGGACAGGGCCATGAAAAACTGTTTTTT. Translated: CASSPGAGQGHEKLFF.

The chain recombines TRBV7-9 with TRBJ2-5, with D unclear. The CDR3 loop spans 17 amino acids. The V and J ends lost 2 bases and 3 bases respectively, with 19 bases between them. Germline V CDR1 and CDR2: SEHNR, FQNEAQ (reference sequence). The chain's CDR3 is CASSLIHGSDEEETQYF. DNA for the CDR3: TGTGCCAGCAGCTTAATACATGGCAGCGATGAGGAAGAGACCCAGTACTTC.

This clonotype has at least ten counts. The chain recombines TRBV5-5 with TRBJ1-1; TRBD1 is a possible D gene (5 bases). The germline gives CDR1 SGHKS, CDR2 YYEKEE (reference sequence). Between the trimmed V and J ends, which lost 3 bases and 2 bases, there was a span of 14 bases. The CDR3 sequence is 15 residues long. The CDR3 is CASSWGWGFNTEAFF. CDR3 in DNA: TGTGCCAGCAGCTGGGGCTGGGGTTTCAACACTGAAGCTTTCTTT.

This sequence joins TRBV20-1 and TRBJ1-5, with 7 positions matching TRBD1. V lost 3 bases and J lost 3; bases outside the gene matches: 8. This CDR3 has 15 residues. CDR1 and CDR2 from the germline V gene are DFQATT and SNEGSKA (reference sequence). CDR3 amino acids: CSARPLGGTNQPQHF. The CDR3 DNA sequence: TGCAGTGCTAGGCCCCTAGGGGGCACCAATCAGCCCCAGCATTTT.

The CDR3, as DNA: TGCAGTGCCGGTGGAGGTCCGTTTTACACTGAAGCTTTCTTT. Residues: CSAGGGPFYTEAFF. The chain employs TRBV20-1 and TRBJ1-1; no clear D gene. This CDR3 is 14 amino acids long. Germline V gene data show CDR1 as DFQATT and CDR2 as SNEGSKA (reference sequence). The germline V and J ends were trimmed by 6 bases and 3 bases, with 17 bases remaining between them.

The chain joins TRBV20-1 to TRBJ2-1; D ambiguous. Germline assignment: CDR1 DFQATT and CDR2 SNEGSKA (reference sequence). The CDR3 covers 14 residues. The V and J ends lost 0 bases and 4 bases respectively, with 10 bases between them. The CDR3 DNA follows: TGCAGTGCTAGAGATCCCCTCGATTACAATGAGCAGTTCTTC. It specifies CSARDPLDYNEQFF.

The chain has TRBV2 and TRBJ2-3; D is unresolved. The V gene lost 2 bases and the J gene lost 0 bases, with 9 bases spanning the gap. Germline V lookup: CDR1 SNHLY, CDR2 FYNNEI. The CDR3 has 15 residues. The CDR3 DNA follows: TGTGCCAGCAGTGAACTGGGAATGAGCACAGATACGCAGTATTTT. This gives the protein CASSELGMSTDTQYF.

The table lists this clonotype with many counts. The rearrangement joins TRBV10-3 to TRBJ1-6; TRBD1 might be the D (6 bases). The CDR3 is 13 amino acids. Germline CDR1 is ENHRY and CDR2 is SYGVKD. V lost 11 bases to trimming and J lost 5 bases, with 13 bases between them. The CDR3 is CASNRENNSPLHF. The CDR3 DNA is TGTGCCTCAAACAGGGAAAATAATTCACCCCTCCACTTT.

The CDR3 coding sequence is TGTGCCAGCTCCCCTAATGAGGGACGGGGGAATCAGCCCCAGCATTTT. Translating it yields CASSPNEGRGNQPQHF. V and J are TRBV18 and TRBJ1-5; weak D call: TRBD1 (5 bases). CDR1 is KGHSH and CDR2 is LQKENI in the germline V gene. Trimming removed 6 bases at V and 4 bases at J, with 19 bases between. The CDR3 is 16 amino acids. Filled out from reference TRBV18 and TRBJ1-5, the complete variable domain reads NAGVMQNPRHLVRRRGQEARLRCSPMKGHSHVYWYRQLPEEGLKFMVYLQKENIIDESGMPKERFSAEFPKEGPSILRIQQVVRGDSAAYFCASSPNEGRGNQPQHFGDGTRLSIL.

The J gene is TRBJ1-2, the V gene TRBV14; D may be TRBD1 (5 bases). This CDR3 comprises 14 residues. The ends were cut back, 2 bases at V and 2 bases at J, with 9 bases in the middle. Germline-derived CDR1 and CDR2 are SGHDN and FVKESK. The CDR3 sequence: CASSQRQQNYGYTF. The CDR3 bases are TGTGCCAGCAGCCAACGACAGCAAAACTATGGCTACACCTTC.

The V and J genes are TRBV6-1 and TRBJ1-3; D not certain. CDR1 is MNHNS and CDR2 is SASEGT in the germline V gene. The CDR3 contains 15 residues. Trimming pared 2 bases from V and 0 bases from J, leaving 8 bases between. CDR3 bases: TGTGCCAGCAGTGAATACCTGGACTCTGGAAACACCATATATTTT. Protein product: CASSEYLDSGNTIYF.

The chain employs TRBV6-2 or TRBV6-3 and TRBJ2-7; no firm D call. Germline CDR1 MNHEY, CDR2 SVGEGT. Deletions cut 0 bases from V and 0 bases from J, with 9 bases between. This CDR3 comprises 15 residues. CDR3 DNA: TGTGCCAGCAGTTACTCGCCACCGAGCTCCTACGAGCAGTACTTC. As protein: CASSYSPPSSYEQYF.

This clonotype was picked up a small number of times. CDR3 in DNA: TGTGCCAGCAGCTTAATACAGCCCATGAACACTGAAGCTTTCTTT. It specifies CASSLIQPMNTEAFF. This sequence joins TRBV7-9 and TRBJ1-1; D uncertain. Germline lookup yields CDR1 SEHNR and CDR2 FQNEAQ (reference sequence). The CDR3 spans 15 residues. The V and J ends lost 2 bases and 0 bases respectively, with 10 bases between them.

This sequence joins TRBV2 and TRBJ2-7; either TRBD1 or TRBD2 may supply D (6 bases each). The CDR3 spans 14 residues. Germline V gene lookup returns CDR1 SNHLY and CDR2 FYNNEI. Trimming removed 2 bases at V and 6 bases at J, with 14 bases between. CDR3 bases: TGTGCCAGCAGTGAACCAGGCAGGGGAGGCGAGCAGTACTTC. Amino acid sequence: CASSEPGRGGEQYF.

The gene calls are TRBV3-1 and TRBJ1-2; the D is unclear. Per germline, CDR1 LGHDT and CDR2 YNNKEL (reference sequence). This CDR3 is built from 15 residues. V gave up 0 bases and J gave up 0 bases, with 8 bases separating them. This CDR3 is CASSQDGLANYGYTF. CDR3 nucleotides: TGTGCCAGCAGCCAAGATGGGTTAGCTAACTATGGCTACACCTTC.

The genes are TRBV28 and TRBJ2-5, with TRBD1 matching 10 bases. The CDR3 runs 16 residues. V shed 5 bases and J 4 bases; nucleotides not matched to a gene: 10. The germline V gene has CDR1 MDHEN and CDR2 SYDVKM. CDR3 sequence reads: CASSPPDRGGRETQYF. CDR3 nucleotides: TGTGCCAGCAGTCCACCGGACAGGGGGGGTAGAGAGACCCAGTACTTC.

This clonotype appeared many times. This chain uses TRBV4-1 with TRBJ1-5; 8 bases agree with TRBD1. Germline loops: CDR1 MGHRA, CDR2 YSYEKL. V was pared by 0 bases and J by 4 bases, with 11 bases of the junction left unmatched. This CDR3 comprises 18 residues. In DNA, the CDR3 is TGCGCCAGCAGCCAAGATTTTTGGGCAGGGGGCGTTAATCAGCCCCAGCATTTT. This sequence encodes CASSQDFWAGGVNQPQHF.

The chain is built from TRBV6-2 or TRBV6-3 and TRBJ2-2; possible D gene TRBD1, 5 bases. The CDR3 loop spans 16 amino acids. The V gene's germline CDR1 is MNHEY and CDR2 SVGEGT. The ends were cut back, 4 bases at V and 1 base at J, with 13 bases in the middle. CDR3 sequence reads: CASSWYQGENTGELFF. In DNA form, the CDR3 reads TGTGCCAGCAGTTGGTATCAAGGGGAGAACACCGGGGAGCTGTTTTTT.

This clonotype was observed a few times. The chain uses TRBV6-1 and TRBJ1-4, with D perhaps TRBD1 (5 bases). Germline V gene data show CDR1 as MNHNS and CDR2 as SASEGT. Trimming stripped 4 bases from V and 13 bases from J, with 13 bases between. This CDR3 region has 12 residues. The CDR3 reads CASSARAERLFF. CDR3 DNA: TGTGCCAGCAGTGCCAGGGCAGAGAGACTGTTTTTT.

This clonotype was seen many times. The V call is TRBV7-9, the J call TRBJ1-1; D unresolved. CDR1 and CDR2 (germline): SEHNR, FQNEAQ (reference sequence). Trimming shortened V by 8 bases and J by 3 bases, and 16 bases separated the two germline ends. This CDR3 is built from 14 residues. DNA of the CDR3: TGTGCCAGCCGCCCCTCAAGACGGGACACTGAAGCTTTCTTT. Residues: CASRPSRRDTEAFF.